This T cell receptor beta chain stems from a study of shared clonotypes between healthy human individuals. Terminally differentiated effector memory CD45RA+ cells were excluded from the naive CD8 cells, which were CD45RO-negative and positively selected for CCR7. General study results and limits: Despite large depth, sorted-subset datasets appeared incompletely sequenced.

This clone has a single count. Its antigen is unknown. CDR3 length: 15 residues. Germline V CDR1 and CDR2: SGHTA, FQGNSA. The J segment lost 2 bases and the V segment lost 5 bases, leaving 6 bases of the junction unmatched. Clones were read by immunoSEQ multiplex PCR, and TCRdb kept only the in-frame ones, dropping some. This sample has approximately 2,000,000 clones; approximately 92% occur once, and the top ten carry approximately 1.6%. The J gene is TRBJ2-7, the V gene TRBV7-2; 10 bases align to TRBD1. This TCR was sampled from a man in his late teens or twenties in good health. Some clones in this sample may be carry-over from other donors' samples. The sequenced sample consisted of naive CD8+ T cells from PBMCs. CDR3 bases: TGTGCCAGCAGCAACCGGGACAGGGGTACCTACGAGCAGTACTTC. This translates into CASSNRDRGTYEQYF.